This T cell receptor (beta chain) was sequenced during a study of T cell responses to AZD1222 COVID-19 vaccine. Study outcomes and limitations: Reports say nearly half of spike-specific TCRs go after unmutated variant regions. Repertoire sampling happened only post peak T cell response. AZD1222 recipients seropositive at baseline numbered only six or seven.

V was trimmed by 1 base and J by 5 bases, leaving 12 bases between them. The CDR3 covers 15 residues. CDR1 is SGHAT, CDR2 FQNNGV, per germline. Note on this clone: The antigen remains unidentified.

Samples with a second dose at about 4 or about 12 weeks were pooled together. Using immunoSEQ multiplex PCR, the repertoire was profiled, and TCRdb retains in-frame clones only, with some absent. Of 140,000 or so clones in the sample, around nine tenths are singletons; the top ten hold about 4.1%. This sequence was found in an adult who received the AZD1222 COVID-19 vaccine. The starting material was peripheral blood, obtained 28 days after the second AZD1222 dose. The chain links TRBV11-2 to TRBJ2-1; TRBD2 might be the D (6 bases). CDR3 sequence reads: CASSLVAVYHNEQFF. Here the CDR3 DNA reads TGTGCCAGCAGCTTAGTAGCGGTGTACCACAATGAGCAGTTCTTC.